Listed below are T cell receptor beta chains from one sample, sequenced in a study of blood T cell repertoires in COVID-19. This table comes from immunoSEQ multiplex PCR, and its TCRdb copy is limited to in-frame clones, with some not included. The sample has about 74,000 clones, 88% seen once; the top ten hold 1.5% to 2.5%. Sample: peripheral blood. The source is an elderly woman with active or convalescent COVID-19. CDR3s include the opening cysteine and the closing phenylalanine or tryptophan. A D gene is named only where the DNA matches it firmly. Not every row has a clone size; where given, it reads once, few, many or a size class.

abundance	v_gene	d_gene	j_gene	CDR3nt	CDR3aa
few	TRBV4-2	.	TRBJ1-1	TGTGCCAGCAGCCAAGGAGGGGGTTCTGGCACTGAAGCTTTCTTT	CASSQGGGSGTEAFF
once	TRBV9	TRBD1	TRBJ2-3	TGTGCCAGCAGCATTGGACAGGGGGAAAAGTTCGATACGCAGTATTTT	CASSIGQGEKFDTQYF
once	TRBV6-4	TRBD1	TRBJ2-2	TGTGCCAGCAGGAGGGGGCCTAACACCGGGGAGCTGTTTTTT	CASRRGPNTGELFF
.	TRBV4-2	TRBD1	TRBJ1-2	TGTGCCAGCAGCCAAGGACGACAGGGAATGTACTATGGCTACACCTTC	CASSQGRQGMYYGYTF
once	TRBV7-8	.	TRBJ2-7	TGTGCCAGCAGCTTAAGAGGGCCCTACGAGCAGTACTTC	CASSLRGPYEQYF
.	TRBV19	TRBD1	TRBJ1-1	TGTGCCAGTAGTCCCCAGACAGGGGGGGACACTGAAGCTTTCTTT	CASSPQTGGDTEAFF
few	TRBV19	.	TRBJ1-3	TGTGCCAGTAGTATCCCCAGGGTCTCTGGAAACACCATATATTTT	CASSIPRVSGNTIYF
.	TRBV6-2/TRBV6-3	.	TRBJ2-1	TGTGCCAGCAGACCTATAGTGGGCGTCGACAATGAGCAGTTCTTC	CASRPIVGVDNEQFF
.	TRBV4-3	TRBD1	TRBJ1-2	TGCGCCAGCAGCCAGAGGACAGGGTTCTATGGCTACACCTTC	CASSQRTGFYGYTF
.	TRBV19	TRBD1	TRBJ2-7	TGTGCCAGTAGTTCGGGACAGGGCTACGAGCAGTACTTC	CASSSGQGYEQYF
.	TRBV4-1	.	TRBJ1-1	TGCGCCAGCAGCCAAGTTTTTTACAGGAGTGAAGCTTTCTTT	CASSQVFYRSEAFF
.	TRBV6-6	TRBD2	TRBJ2-1	TGTGCCAGCAGTACGAGCGGGGGGTACAACAATGAGCAGTTCTTC	CASSTSGGYNNEQFF
.	TRBV6-2/TRBV6-3	TRBD1	TRBJ1-2	TGTGCCAGCAGTTTCACCGCGGACAGGGTTGCTGGCTACACCTTC	CASSFTADRVAGYTF
.	TRBV3-1/TRBV3-2	.	TRBJ1-3	TGTGCCAGCAGCATCAGGTCCCAAGGTGGAAACACCATATATTTT	CASSIRSQGGNTIYF
.	TRBV5-1	.	TRBJ1-2	TGCGCCAGCAGTGGAGGAAGAGGCTACACCTTC	CASSGGRGYTF
.	TRBV5-6	TRBD1	TRBJ2-7	TGTGCCAGCAGGGCAACACTTAGGACAGGGGAGTACGGGGAGCAGTACTTC	CASRATLRTGEYGEQYF
.	TRBV27	.	TRBJ2-5	TGTGCCAGCAGACCCCTGGGGGGACAAGAGACCCAGTACTTC	CASRPLGGQETQYF
.	TRBV5-4	.	TRBJ1-6	TGTGCCAGCAGCATGATGGGACACCCCTCGATCCACTTT	CASSMMGHPSIHF
.	TRBV3-1/TRBV3-2	TRBD1	TRBJ2-5	TGTGCCAGCAGCTCAACAGGGGTGGGAGAGACCCAGTACTTC	CASSSTGVGETQYF
.	TRBV21-1	.	TRBJ2-7	TGTGCCAGCAGCAAAGGAGGCGGTACGGTTAACGCGCAGTACTTC	CASSKGGGTVNAQYF
.	TRBV5-1	TRBD1	TRBJ1-1	TGCGCCAGCAGCTTACAATCGACAGGGGCGGGCACTGAAGCTTTCTTT	CASSLQSTGAGTEAFF
.	TRBV4-1	TRBD1	TRBJ1-2	TGCGCCAGCAGCTTCGGACAGGGGGGTAACTATGGCTACACCTTC	CASSFGQGGNYGYTF
.	TRBV7-9	.	TRBJ1-4	TGTGCCAGCACCATGGGAGGGTCTATCGAAAAACTGTTTTTT	CASTMGGSIEKLFF
once	TRBV2	.	TRBJ1-1	TGTGCCAGCAGTGACTCGGGGACACTTCTTCCGAACACTGAAGCTTTCTTT	CASSDSGTLLPNTEAFF
once	TRBV28	.	TRBJ1-1	TGTGCCAGCAGTCCCCTCGGCACTGAAGCTTTCTTT	CASSPLGTEAFF
.	TRBV4-3	.	TRBJ1-6	TGCGCCAGCAGCCAAGATTTCAGGGGAAATTCACCCCTCCACTTT	CASSQDFRGNSPLHF
.	TRBV11-2	.	TRBJ1-1	TGTGCCAGCAGCTTAAGCAGGGCCAACACTGAAGCTTTCTTT	CASSLSRANTEAFF
.	TRBV11-1	TRBD2	TRBJ2-3	TGTGCCAGCAGCTTTAGGCTAGCGGGAGTAGATACGCAGTATTTT	CASSFRLAGVDTQYF
.	TRBV27	.	TRBJ1-2	TGTGCCAGCCGAACTCGGACACCGGAATACTATGGCTACACCTTC	CASRTRTPEYYGYTF
.	TRBV5-1	.	TRBJ1-5	TGCGCCAGCAGCTTGGCGGGCGGGTTTGCGCAGCCCCAGCATTTT	CASSLAGGFAQPQHF
.	TRBV24-1	TRBD2	TRBJ2-5	TGTGCCACCAGTGATCATAGCGGGGGGGGTGTGACCCAGTACTTC	CATSDHSGGGVTQYF
.	TRBV14	TRBD1	TRBJ1-1	TGTGCCAGCAGCACCCGACAGGGGAGTGAAGCTTTCTTT	CASSTRQGSEAFF
.	TRBV10-1	.	TRBJ1-2	TGCGCCAGCAGTGAGCAGGGGACCTATGGCTACACCTTC	CASSEQGTYGYTF
.	TRBV5-1	TRBD1	TRBJ1-6	TGCGCCAGCAGCTTGATCCTATCGGGACAGGGGGCTTCACCCCTCCACTTT	CASSLILSGQGASPLHF
.	TRBV7-9	.	TRBJ1-2	TGTGCCAGCAGCCCCCTCGGACGGAAGGGGTACTATGGCTACACCTTC	CASSPLGRKGYYGYTF
.	TRBV18	.	TRBJ1-3	TGTGCCAGCTCCCCAGGGACAAACTCTGGAAACACCATATATTTT	CASSPGTNSGNTIYF